This T cell receptor beta chain was sequenced during a study of OX40 agonist ivuxolimab in advanced cancers. Points from the study as a whole: Clones of CD4+ and CD8+ blood T cells grew by week 6 at doses of 0.1 to 3.0 mg/kg.

As concerns this clone: Its antigen remains unidentified.

The repertoire was sequenced with immunoSEQ multiplex PCR; TCRdb's copy has only in-frame clones and lacks some. The sample records about 48,000 clones, roughly nine tenths being singletons. The source material was CD4+ or CD8+ T cells sorted from blood, sampled in a trial of the OX40 agonist ivuxolimab. This receptor was obtained from an adult with an advanced solid tumor such as melanoma, head and neck, liver or kidney cancer.

This CDR3 reads CASSTQEDQPQHF. The CDR3 DNA sequence: TGTGCCAGCAGTACTCAAGAAGATCAGCCCCAGCATTTT. The chain joins TRBV6-4 to TRBJ1-5; no reliable D call. Trimming cost V 5 bases and J 5 bases, with 10 bases left between them. This CDR3 contains 13 residues. Germline assignment: CDR1 MRHNA and CDR2 SNTAGT.